This TCR beta chain came from a study of radiotherapy plus CTLA-4 blockade in lung cancer. Turning to the study itself: Objective responses were recorded in 15% to 20% of patients, with disease control recorded in 25% to 40%. Broader study findings: Blood saw expansion of tumor-derived TCR clones after radiotherapy plus ipilimumab. Early clone dynamics of blood T cells, plus interferon-beta, reportedly predicted response best.

Concerning this clone: Antigen unknown.

This CDR3 contains 14 residues. The V and J ends lost 5 bases and 5 bases respectively, with 14 bases between them. The germline CDR1 and CDR2 sequences are SEHNR and FQNEAQ (reference sequence). Chemo-refractory metastatic non-small-cell lung cancer patients received focal radiation with ipilimumab CTLA-4 blockade. Measured with immunoSEQ multiplex PCR; TCRdb has only the in-frame clones, and not every one. The sample carries fewer than 55,000 clones, roughly 84% recorded once. This sequence joins TRBV7-9 and TRBJ2-3, with D perhaps TRBD1 (5 bases). This TCR derives from a human donor with non-small cell lung cancer whose response to radiotherapy plus ipilimumab could not be evaluated. The sample was peripheral blood, taken from a patient treated with radiotherapy plus ipilimumab. In DNA, the CDR3 is TGTGCCAGCAGCCCTTTGGGGCTCCGAGATACGCAGTATTTT. Translated, it gives CASSPLGLRDTQYF.